What follows are 7 T cell receptor beta chains derived from one specimen sequenced in a study of response to subunit inactivated influenza vaccine. One entry per CDR3 protein results from TCRdb running MiXCR on the RT-PCR reads. The sample records around 750,000 distinct CDR3 sequences, around 21% being singletons. The starting material was PBMCs from blood, obtained 4 to 6 days after vaccination. These receptors all come from a man aged 50 or older who received an inactivated influenza vaccine.

A few counts support this clonotype. V usage is TRBV20-1 and J usage is TRBJ2-1, with TRBD2 matching over 10 bases. With 6 bases clipped from V and 5 bases from J, the junction kept 19 bases outside the gene matches. The CDR3 runs 18 residues. Germline V gene lookup returns CDR1 DFQATT and CDR2 SNEGSKA (reference sequence). CDR3 bases: TGCAGTGCCCCAAGACTAGCGGGCATGGGCCGGGGCGACAATGAGCAGTTCTTC. Protein: CSAPRLAGMGRGDNEQFF.

The chain joins TRBV29-1 to TRBJ2-7, with D possibly being TRBD1 or TRBD2 (5 bases each). CDR1 and CDR2 from the germline V gene are SQVTM and ANQGSEA. Deletions cut 1 base from V and 3 bases from J, with 13 bases between. The CDR3 length is 14 residues. CDR3: CSVEGVRDGYEQYF. The CDR3 coding sequence is TGCAGCGTTGAAGGGGTACGGGACGGCTACGAGCAGTACTTC.

The chain is built from TRBV2 and TRBJ2-7; TRBD1 matches 9 bases. The CDR3 is 14 residues long. CDR1 and CDR2 (germline): SNHLY, FYNNEI. The ends lost 5 bases at V and 5 bases at J; junction bases unmatched: 7. In DNA form, the CDR3 reads TGTGCCAGCAGTATCGGACAGGGGATGGACGAGCAGTACTTC. It codes for CASSIGQGMDEQYF.

This clonotype was detected ten times or more. This chain links TRBV7-9 with TRBJ1-2; D gene unclear. Trimming left V 1 base short and J 3 bases short, with 9 bases between. CDR3 size: 14 residues. Germline CDR1 is SEHNR and CDR2 is FQNEAQ (reference sequence). CDR3 bases: TGTGCCAGCAGCTTAGGAGATCCGCACTATGGCTACACCTTC. It yields the protein CASSLGDPHYGYTF.

V usage is TRBV12-3 or TRBV12-4 and J usage is TRBJ1-1; D is unresolved. This CDR3 spans 13 amino acids. The V end was cut by 6 bases, the J end by 5 bases, with 13 bases between. The CDR3 nucleotides are TGTGCCAGCAGAAACCCGCGGGGAACTGAAGCTTTCTTT. It codes for CASRNPRGTEAFF.

This clonotype was counted once. The CDR3 spells CSARDLINRATSGNTIYF. DNA of the CDR3: TGCAGTGCTAGAGATTTAATAAACCGGGCCACGTCTGGAAACACCATATATTTT. The gene calls are TRBV20-1 and TRBJ1-3; D gene unclear. This CDR3 region has 18 residues. V lost 0 bases to trimming and J lost 1 base, with 19 bases between them. Germline V gene lookup returns CDR1 DFQATT and CDR2 SNEGSKA (reference sequence).

With regard to this clonotype: The CDR3 carries no conserved terminal phenylalanine or tryptophan, so it likely arises from a read error. The chain links TRBV4-3 to TRBJ2-1, with TRBD2 matching 9 bases. Germline V gene sequence: CDR1 LGHNA, CDR2 YSLEER. There are 15 residues in the CDR3. V lost 0 bases to trimming and J lost 9 bases; unmatched junction nucleotides: 6. This CDR3 is CASSQDIAGAGEQFL. The CDR3 coding sequence is TGCGCCAGCAGCCAAGACATAGCGGGGGCCGGTGAGCAGTTCTTA.